This TCR beta chain came from a study of blood T cell repertoires in COVID-19. Per the germline V gene, CDR1 is MNHEY and CDR2 is SVGAGI. The CDR3 is 12 amino acids. Trimming left V 6 bases short and J 1 base short, with 6 bases between. Some clones are missing from TCRdb's copy, which holds only in-frame ones; the method was immunoSEQ multiplex PCR. The repertoire holds around 370,000 clones, with 88% as singletons. This chain uses TRBV6-5 with TRBJ1-1, with D uncertain. The sample consisted of PBMCs or T cells enriched from blood (not recorded which). The TCR was taken from a woman in her late teens or twenties who had recovered from COVID-19. Here the CDR3 reads CASSLRNTEAFF. The CDR3 DNA is TGTGCCAGCAGCCTGAGGAACACTGAAGCTTTCTTT.